These 10 T cell receptor beta chains were all obtained from the same sample, sequenced in a study of cytomegalovirus exposure and HLA in healthy donors. PCR employed 60 Vbeta and 13 Jbeta primers. Generated by immunoSEQ multiplex PCR, the TCRdb table keeps only in-frame clones and is missing some. The data show 90,000 to 100,000 clones, with under 75% seen just once and 1.2% held by the top ten. Material for sequencing was PBMCs. These TCRs come from a female donor in good health and CMV-seronegative.

This clone was recorded a few times. The V gene is TRBV21-1, the J gene TRBJ1-2. TRBV21-1 is an annotated pseudogene. CDR3 length equals 14 residues. The CDR3 DNA is TGTGCCACCCTCCCGGGATCTACGGACTATGGCTACACCTTC. This gives the protein CATLPGSTDYGYTF.

V is TRBV18 and J is TRBJ1-1; D might be TRBD1 (5 bases). This CDR3 has 14 amino acids. Germline CDR1 reads KGHSH; CDR2 reads LQKENI. V lost 2 bases, J lost 4 bases, and 11 bases lay in between. CDR3 DNA sequence: TGTGCCAGCTCACCAGGGGCTGAGAGCACTGAAGCTTTCTTT. Protein product: CASSPGAESTEAFF.

J is TRBJ2-1 and V is TRBV29-1; tentatively, D is TRBD2 (6 bases). Per the germline V gene, CDR1 is SQVTM and CDR2 is ANQGSEA. The V end was cut by 6 bases, the J end by 4 bases, with 16 bases between. The CDR3 covers 14 residues. Written as DNA, the CDR3 is TGCAGCGTCGGTGCGCGGGGCCCTTACAATGAGCAGTTCTTC. This gives the protein CSVGARGPYNEQFF.

The J gene is TRBJ1-2, the V gene TRBV2; 8 bases align to TRBD1. Germline assignment: CDR1 SNHLY and CDR2 FYNNEI. Trimming at V came to 3 bases and at J to 0 bases, leaving 3 bases not matched to a gene. The CDR3 covers 15 residues. For the CDR3, the DNA is TGTGCCAGCAGTGAGCAGGGGGCCCCTAACTATGGCTACACCTTC. It translates to CASSEQGAPNYGYTF.

The J gene is TRBJ1-1, the V gene TRBV27, with 9 bases matching TRBD1. The CDR3 runs 15 residues. Germline values: CDR1 MNHEY, CDR2 SMNVEV (reference sequence). After removal of 7 bases from V and 2 bases from J, the junction contained 8 bases not matched to a gene. The CDR3 DNA follows: TGTGCCAGCACCCGGGGACAGGGTTTAAACACTGAAGCTTTCTTT. It yields the protein CASTRGQGLNTEAFF.

This clone has just a few counts. V and J are TRBV7-6 and TRBJ2-3; D call uncertain. CDR3 length: 13 residues. In germline, CDR1 is SGHVS, CDR2 FNYEAQ. Trimming shortened V by 5 bases and J by 4 bases, and 10 bases separated the two germline ends. CDR3 DNA sequence: TGTGCCAGCAGCCCCTATTCTGCAGATACGCAGTATTTT. It codes for CASSPYSADTQYF.

This chain uses TRBV7-8 with TRBJ1-1; no definite D call. The CDR3 covers 13 residues. V gave up 2 bases and J gave up 6 bases, with 10 bases separating them. CDR1 and CDR2 from the germline V gene are SGHVS and FQNEAQ. The CDR3 DNA reads as TGTGCCAGCAGCTTACTTGCCAGTGCTGAAGCTTTCTTT. Residues: CASSLLASAEAFF.

The V gene is TRBV5-4, the J gene TRBJ2-7; 10 positions match TRBD2. After removal of 4 bases from V and 3 bases from J, the junction contained 7 bases not matched to a gene. Germline V gene data show CDR1 as SGHNT and CDR2 as YYREEE (reference sequence). The CDR3 length is 15 residues. The CDR3 DNA follows: TGTGCCAGCAGCAACGCCGGGACTAGCGTCTACGAGCAGTACTTC. Translating gives CASSNAGTSVYEQYF.

There are a few counts of this clone. V usage is TRBV4-2 and J usage is TRBJ2-5, with 8 nucleotides matching TRBD1. Trimming at V came to 0 bases and at J to 5 bases, leaving 8 bases not matched to a gene. Germline assignment: CDR1 LGHNA and CDR2 YNFKEQ. The CDR3 spans 16 residues. CDR3 sequence reads: CASSQEKGGQGETQYF. The CDR3 nucleotides read TGTGCCAGCAGCCAAGAAAAAGGTGGACAGGGTGAGACCCAGTACTTC.

The CDR3 DNA reads TGTGCCAGCAGTTACGGGCTAGCGGGAGGAAAGTTCTTC. It translates to CASSYGLAGGKFF. The chain carries TRBV6-5 and TRBJ2-1; 11 positions agree with TRBD2. This CDR3 region has 13 residues. V was pared by 2 bases and J by 14 bases, with 5 bases of the junction left unmatched. The germline V gene has CDR1 MNHEY and CDR2 SVGAGI.